The next 11 T cell receptor beta chains were all read from a single sample in a study of graft-versus-host responses after intestinal transplantation. Method: immunoSEQ multiplex PCR; TCRdb's copy keeps in-frame clones and lacks some. The sample carries roughly 36,000 clones, roughly four fifths recorded once. This specimen consisted of PBMCs, obtained 1,000 to 1,200 days after transplant. Receptor source: a human patient who received an intestinal transplant, so some T cells may come from the graft donor.

V gene TRBV6-1 combines with J gene TRBJ1-2; 9 nucleotides agree with TRBD1. Germline V gives CDR1 MNHNS, CDR2 SASEGT. Unmatched junction bases numbered 6, after V lost 1 base and J lost 3 bases. CDR3 size: 16 residues. CDR3 sequence: CASSEETGGDHYGYTF. The CDR3 region has the DNA TGTGCCAGCAGTGAAGAAACAGGGGGCGATCACTATGGCTACACCTTC.

This clone was seen only a few times. The rearrangement joins TRBV7-9 to TRBJ2-3, with 7 bases fitting TRBD2. CDR1 and CDR2 (germline): SEHNR, FQNEAQ (reference sequence). V shed 4 bases, J shed 0 bases, and the junction held 7 bases outside the gene matches. The CDR3 runs to 16 residues. CDR3 sequence reads: CASSSRGGISTDTQYF. DNA for the CDR3: TGTGCCAGCAGCTCACGGGGAGGGATCAGCACAGATACGCAGTATTTT.

The chain is built from TRBV19 and TRBJ1-2; maybe TRBD1 (6 bases). Germline V CDR1 and CDR2: LNHDA, SQIVND (reference sequence). V lost 10 bases, J lost 3 bases, and 27 bases lay in between. The length of the CDR3 is 17 residues. The CDR3 DNA reads as TGTGCCACTCAAAACCGGGGGGCGGCAGGCCGGGACTATGGCTACACCTTC. It translates to CATQNRGAAGRDYGYTF.

The genes are TRBV27 and TRBJ2-5; 10 bases agree with TRBD1. CDR1 is MNHEY and CDR2 is SMNVEV in the germline V gene (reference sequence). Trimming cost V 3 bases and J 5 bases; bases outside gene matches: 6. The CDR3 has 15 residues. CDR3 loop: CASSLGQGRGETQYF. The CDR3 bases are TGTGCCAGCAGTTTGGGACAGGGGAGGGGCGAGACCCAGTACTTC.

The chain carries TRBV7-9 and TRBJ2-3, with a tentative D call TRBD1 (5 bases). V was shortened by 1 base and J by 9 bases, with 8 bases between the two germline ends. The CDR3 consists of 12 residues. Germline V gives CDR1 SEHNR, CDR2 FQNEAQ (reference sequence). This CDR3 is CASSLDQGTQYF. The DNA of the CDR3 is TGTGCCAGCAGCTTAGACCAGGGCACGCAGTATTTT.

The genes are TRBV28 and TRBJ1-1, with TRBD1 identical over 11 bases. The CDR3 is made up of 14 amino acids. V trimming: 9 bases; J trimming: 5 bases; junction bases outside the gene matches: 8. CDR1 is MDHEN and CDR2 is SYDVKM in the germline V gene. The CDR3 DNA reads TGTGCCAGTTGGACAGGGGGCGTGGGGACTGAAGCTTTCTTT. It codes for CASWTGGVGTEAFF.

Only one count was recorded for this clone. V usage is TRBV5-1 and J usage is TRBJ2-2, with 7 bases matching TRBD1. This CDR3 spans 15 amino acids. Germline V gives CDR1 SGHRS, CDR2 YFSETQ. Germline trimming cut 4 bases from V and 4 bases from J; bases unmatched to any gene: 7. CDR3 sequence: CASSPDRAGTGELFF. In DNA, the CDR3 is TGCGCCAGCAGCCCCGACAGGGCGGGCACCGGGGAGCTGTTTTTT.

This chain uses TRBV28 with TRBJ2-2; 11 positions match TRBD1. CDR1 and CDR2 from the germline V gene are MDHEN and SYDVKM. After removal of 7 bases from V and 4 bases from J, the junction contained 5 bases not matched to a gene. The CDR3 extends over 15 amino acids. CDR3 residues: CASTSGQGVTGELFF. In DNA, the CDR3 is TGTGCCAGCACCTCGGGACAGGGGGTCACCGGGGAGCTGTTTTTT.

This clone was detected only a few times. This rearrangement joins TRBV6-1 to TRBJ2-1; D may be TRBD2 (5 bases). V gave up 10 bases and J gave up 2 bases, with 12 bases separating them. The germline gives CDR1 MNHNS, CDR2 SASEGT. The CDR3 consists of 13 residues. This chain's CDR3 is CATTLEAYNEQFF. As DNA, the CDR3 is TGTGCCACCACACTAGAGGCCTACAATGAGCAGTTCTTC.

The chain combines TRBV7-2 with TRBJ2-1; 7 nucleotides line up with TRBD2. The CDR3 totals 16 residues. V was clipped by 3 bases and J by 0 bases; unmatched bases: 5. Germline V gene sequence: CDR1 SGHTA, CDR2 FQGNSA. CDR3 sequence: CASSLTGLRSYNEQFF. The CDR3 bases are TGTGCCAGCAGCTTGACGGGACTACGCTCCTACAATGAGCAGTTCTTC.

The chain carries TRBV6-4 and TRBJ2-2, with TRBD1 as a possible D gene (6 bases). CDR3 length: 13 residues. V was clipped by 6 bases and J by 6 bases, with 11 bases between them. Germline V CDR1 and CDR2: MRHNA, SNTAGT. The CDR3 sequence is CASRAGEAGELFF. CDR3 bases: TGTGCCAGCAGGGCAGGGGAAGCCGGGGAGCTGTTTTTT.